Sequencing of this TCR beta chain was carried out in a study of blood T cell repertoires in COVID-19. On the study more broadly: The cDNA or gDNA used as material had been derived from T cells, B-cell-depleted T cells, or PBMCs.

Methods used by the authors: Reference gene primer amplification gave nucleated cell count estimates. Assay used: immunoSEQ multiplex PCR; TCRdb lists only in-frame clones, some missing. V, J and clone size were drawn from that table, and D and trimming were deduced from the DNA. This table holds more than 200,000 clones, about 80% found once. The V end lost 6 bases, the J end lost 2 bases, and 8 bases lay between the germline ends. The CDR3 consists of 12 residues. Germline CDR1 is MDHEN and CDR2 is SYDVKM. The origin of this receptor is a man aged 45-60 years with active or convalescent COVID-19. This sequence joins TRBV28 and TRBJ2-7; no clear D gene. The sequenced sample consisted of peripheral blood. The CDR3 protein is CASRSFTYEQYF. The CDR3 bases are TGTGCCAGCAGGAGTTTTACCTACGAGCAGTACTTC.